This TCR beta chain was recovered during a study of T cells in Graves' hyperthyroidism and ophthalmopathy. TCR beta CDR3 regions were amplified from RNA transcripts. An initial round of RT-PCR targeting the TCR CDR3 relied on the HTBI primer set. TCRdb redid the calling of the multiplex PCR reads with MiXCR, one entry per CDR3 protein. The data show hundreds of thousands of distinct CDR3 sequences, 15% to 20% seen once. The CDR3 spans 12 residues. The germline CDR1 and CDR2 sequences are SEHNR and FQNEAQ (reference sequence). Trimming took 7 bases from V and 5 from J; bases not matched to a gene: 3. The material sequenced was blood. The chain couples TRBV7-9 to TRBJ2-3; 7 nucleotides align to TRBD2. This TCR came from a man aged 35-49 years with Graves' ophthalmopathy. CDR3 in DNA: TGTGCCAGCAACCCGGGGGGAGATACGCAGTATTTT. Its protein product is CASNPGGDTQYF.